These T cell receptor beta chains were read from a single sample in a study of T cells in Graves' hyperthyroidism and ophthalmopathy. One entry per CDR3 protein results from TCRdb running MiXCR on the multiplex PCR reads. In the table there are hundreds of thousands of distinct CDR3 sequences, more than 15% of which are singletons. Sample: blood. The receptors come from a young woman with Graves' ophthalmopathy. Both conserved end residues are part of each CDR3. A D gene is named only where the DNA matches it firmly. Not every row has a clone size; where given, it reads once, few, many or a size class.

CAITARGFNEQYF TGTGCCATCACCGCGAGAGGGTTCAACGAGCAGTACTTC many TRBJ2-7 - TRBV10-3
CASSLTSGGLKEQYF TGTGCCAGTAGTTTAACTAGCGGGGGGTTGAAGGAGCAGTACTTC - TRBJ2-7 TRBD2 TRBV19
CASSLAGGGEAFF TGTGCCAGCAGCTTGGCAGGGGGCGGTGAAGCTTTCTTT - TRBJ1-1 TRBD1 TRBV5-6
CASSRGVPTDTQYF TGTGCCAGCAGCCGCGGGGTACCCACAGATACGCAGTATTTT - TRBJ2-3 - TRBV3-1
CASSIRGLADIYNEQFF TGTGCCAGCAGTATCCGGGGACTAGCGGATATTTACAATGAGCAGTTCTTC many TRBJ2-1 TRBD2 TRBV6-1
CASGHYQYGYTF TGTGCCAGCGGACATTATCAATATGGCTACACCTTC many TRBJ1-2 - TRBV28
CASSLGAEYNEQFF TGTGCCAGCAGCTTAGGGGCGGAGTACAATGAGCAGTTCTTC many TRBJ2-1 - TRBV7-9
CASSVAGERGGSTDTQYF TGTGCCAGCAGCGTCGCTGGGGAGCGGGGGGGTAGCACAGATACGCAGTATTTT - TRBJ2-3 TRBD2 TRBV9
CASSLASTYEQYF TGTGCCAGCAGCTTAGCTAGTACCTACGAGCAGTACTTC many TRBJ2-7 - TRBV27
CASSDYGTGFYEQYF TGTGCCAGCAGTGATTACGGGACGGGGTTTTACGAGCAGTACTTC many TRBJ2-7 - TRBV6-1
CSVLKDRSYEQYF TGCAGCGTTCTCAAAGACAGGTCCTACGAGCAGTACTTC few TRBJ2-7 - TRBV29-1
CAWSLFYWNRAFQPQHF TGTGCCTGGAGTCTTTTCTATTGGAACAGGGCTTTTCAGCCCCAGCATTTT - TRBJ1-5 - TRBV30
CASSLASDSGGTNEQFF TGTGCCAGCAGCTTAGCGTCCGATTCGGGGGGAACAAATGAGCAGTTCTTC few TRBJ2-1 TRBD2 TRBV7-8
CASNDRGQLVEQYF TGTGCCAGCAACGACAGGGGCCAATTGGTCGAGCAGTACTTC many TRBJ2-7 TRBD1 TRBV2
CAWTQGNTEAFF TGTGCCTGGACGCAAGGGAACACTGAAGCTTTCTTT many TRBJ1-1 - TRBV30
CASSTPHRGAGGSYNEQFF TGTGCCAGCAGCACCCCGCACAGGGGAGCGGGAGGGTCCTACAATGAGCAGTTCTTC many TRBJ2-1 TRBD2 TRBV7-8
CASSQDGGGSGANVLTF TGCGCCAGCAGCCAAGATGGAGGGGGCTCTGGGGCCAACGTCCTGACTTTC few TRBJ2-6 - TRBV4-3
CASSSWGSGTEAFF TGTGCCAGCAGTTCCTGGGGCTCAGGCACTGAAGCTTTCTTT many TRBJ1-1 - TRBV6-2/TRBV6-3
CASLRTDSYEQYF TGTGCCAGCTTAAGGACAGACTCCTACGAGCAGTACTTC - TRBJ2-7 - TRBV7-9
CSVAPVAEAFF TGCAGCGTTGCTCCGGTCGCTGAAGCTTTCTTT few TRBJ1-1 - TRBV29-1